This entry lists 12 T cell receptor beta chains sequenced from one sample in a study of blood T cell repertoires in COVID-19. Method: immunoSEQ multiplex PCR; TCRdb's copy keeps in-frame clones and lacks some. The top ten clones hold 10% to 14% of a sample with 200,000 or so clones, roughly 85% of them seen once. Sequencing input: PBMCs or T cells enriched from blood (not recorded which). These receptors all stem from a man aged 30-40 years who had recovered from COVID-19.

The V and J genes are TRBV10-3 and TRBJ1-1; maybe TRBD1 (6 bases). Trimming pared 9 bases from V and 3 bases from J, leaving 14 bases between. Germline CDR1 is ENHRY and CDR2 is SYGVKD. The CDR3 is 13 amino acids. The CDR3 is CAIRGLGDTEAFF. The CDR3 DNA reads TGTGCCATTAGGGGGTTGGGGGACACTGAAGCTTTCTTT.

V gene TRBV10-2 combines with J gene TRBJ2-3; D possibly corresponds to TRBD1 (5 bases). CDR3 size: 14 residues. Germline V gene sequence: CDR1 WSHSY, CDR2 SAAADI. Deletions cut 4 bases from V and 6 bases from J, with 14 bases between. CDR3 coding DNA: TGCGCCAGCAGTGCAACAGGCGGCCGGGATACGCAGTATTTT. Protein product: CASSATGGRDTQYF.

The chain uses TRBV19 and TRBJ1-1; TRBD1 is a possible D gene (5 bases). CDR1 and CDR2 (germline): LNHDA, SQIVND (reference sequence). The CDR3 has 15 amino acids. The V and J ends lost 6 bases and 6 bases respectively, with 20 bases between them. CDR3 in DNA: TGTGCCAGTAGGACACCCTCGCGGGACCGGGCTGAAGCTTTCTTT. Its translation: CASRTPSRDRAEAFF. The entire variable domain, with the rest obtained from reference TRBV19 and TRBJ1-1, is as follows: DGGITQSPKYLFRKEGQNVTLSCEQNLNHDAMYWYRQDPGQGLRLIYYSQIVNDFQKGDIAEGYSVSREKKESFPLTVTSAQKNPTAFYLCASRTPSRDRAEAFFGQGTRLTVV.

This clone was recorded only once. The genes are TRBV5-1 and TRBJ2-7, with 10 bases identical to TRBD1. Germline trimming cut 4 bases from V and 2 bases from J; bases unmatched to any gene: 6. Germline CDR1 and CDR2: SGHRS and YFSETQ. This CDR3 comprises 15 residues. This chain's CDR3 is CASSIGGTGAYEQYF. The CDR3 DNA is TGCGCCAGCAGCATAGGCGGGACAGGGGCCTACGAGCAGTACTTC. Combining the CDR3 with reference TRBV5-1 and TRBJ2-7 gives the whole variable domain KAGVTQTPRYLIKTRGQQVTLSCSPISGHRSVSWYQQTPGQGLQFLFEYFSETQRNKGNFPGRFSGRQFSNSRSEMNVSTLELGDSALYLCASSIGGTGAYEQYFGPGTRLTVT.

Concerning this clone: Distinct nucleotide sequences in the sample also encode this CDR3. The V gene is TRBV6-5, the J gene TRBJ2-7, with TRBD2 matching 11 bases. With V trimmed by 6 bases and J by 3 bases, 1 base remained unmatched. Germline V lookup: CDR1 MNHEY, CDR2 SVGAGI. This CDR3 is built from 13 residues. Here the CDR3 DNA reads TGTGCCAGCAGAGGGACTAGCGGCTACGAGCAGTACTTC. It is translated as CASRGTSGYEQYF.

The DNA of the CDR3 is TGTGCCAGCAGCCAAGGCGCGGGACTTGAGACCCAGTACTTC. Translation gives CASSQGAGLETQYF. The chain employs TRBV3-1 (or the pseudogene TRBV3-2) and TRBJ2-5; maybe TRBD2 (6 bases). CDR1 and CDR2 from the germline V gene are LGHDT and YNNKEL (reference sequence). V lost 1 base and J 5 bases, leaving 11 bases between the germline ends. The CDR3 covers 14 residues.

The rearrangement uses TRBV5-6 and TRBJ1-2, with D unclear. V was trimmed by 0 bases and J by 0 bases, leaving 6 bases between them. The CDR3 sequence is 14 residues long. Germline CDR1 and CDR2: SGHDT and YYEEEE. The CDR3, as DNA: TGTGCCAGCAGCTTGGGTTCAGCTAACTATGGCTACACCTTC. As protein: CASSLGSANYGYTF.

This chain connects TRBV10-3 to TRBJ1-2, with D unclear. V was clipped by 5 bases and J by 1 base, with 14 bases between them. This CDR3 has 15 amino acids. Germline V gene lookup returns CDR1 ENHRY and CDR2 SYGVKD. DNA for the CDR3: TGTGCCATCAGTAAACAGATCCAGGTTAACTATGGCTACACCTTC. It is translated as CAISKQIQVNYGYTF.

The rearrangement joins TRBV19 to TRBJ1-6; no clear D gene. Between the trimmed V and J ends, which lost 9 bases and 6 bases, there was a span of 18 bases. CDR3 size: 15 residues. CDR1 is LNHDA, CDR2 SQIVND, per germline (reference sequence). This CDR3 reads CASGGVETFNSPLHF. CDR3 bases: TGTGCCAGCGGAGGAGTCGAGACCTTTAATTCACCCCTCCACTTT.

The chain recombines TRBV7-2 with TRBJ2-2; a weak D match, TRBD2 (6 bases). This CDR3 has 19 residues. Germline V gives CDR1 SGHTA, CDR2 FQGNSA. Trimming stripped 6 bases from V and 0 bases from J, with 23 bases between. This CDR3 is CASRGGRIHLNPNTGELFF. The CDR3 DNA follows: TGTGCCAGCAGGGGGGGTAGGATCCACCTGAACCCGAACACCGGGGAGCTGTTTTTT.

V gene TRBV3-1 (or the pseudogene TRBV3-2) combines with J gene TRBJ2-3; 9 bases fit TRBD2. The trim removed 0 bases at V and 13 bases at J, leaving 8 bases unmatched. The CDR3 has 14 residues. Germline CDR1 and CDR2: LGHDT and YNNKEL (reference sequence). Here the CDR3 DNA reads TGTGCCAGCAGCCAAGAGGGTAGCGGGAGTTCGGAGTATTTT. It is translated as CASSQEGSGSSEYF.

The V gene is TRBV5-1, the J gene TRBJ1-1; D is uncertain. The CDR3 is made up of 16 amino acids. The germline CDR1 and CDR2 sequences are SGHRS and YFSETQ. V gave up 1 base and J gave up 0 bases, with 13 bases separating them. CDR3 residues: CASSLPAEKMNTEAFF. CDR3 DNA sequence: TGCGCCAGCAGCTTGCCGGCGGAAAAGATGAACACTGAAGCTTTCTTT.